The next 22 T cell receptor beta chains were all read from a single sample in a study of blood T cell repertoires in COVID-19. Measured with immunoSEQ multiplex PCR; TCRdb has only the in-frame clones, and not every one. The sample has over 400,000 clones, approximately 88% seen once; the top ten hold about 8.2%. Sequencing input: peripheral blood. These receptor sequences come from a woman aged 45-65 years with COVID-19, enrolled during active disease.

The chain combines TRBV6-1 with TRBJ1-6; 7 bases align to TRBD1. The V and J ends lost 3 bases and 5 bases, in that order; junction bases with no gene match: 16. The germline CDR1 and CDR2 sequences are MNHNS and SASEGT. The CDR3 runs 19 residues. The CDR3 spells CASSESRGGTRPDNSPLHF. DNA for the CDR3: TGTGCCAGCAGTGAGTCAAGAGGGGGCACAAGGCCCGATAATTCACCCCTCCACTTT.

This sequence joins TRBV19 and TRBJ1-2; D is possibly TRBD1 (6 bases). The CDR3 sequence is 14 residues long. Germline V CDR1 and CDR2: LNHDA, SQIVND (reference sequence). V dropped 7 bases and J dropped 7 bases, with 19 bases sitting between them. CDR3 nucleotides: TGTGCCAGTACCCGATCGGGAGGGGGAGTTGGCTACACCTTC. Encoded protein: CASTRSGGGVGYTF.

CDR3 nucleotide sequence: TGTGCCAGCTCACCTGCCCGGGGACTAGCGACCTCCTACAATGAGCAGTTCTTC. It encodes CASSPARGLATSYNEQFF. V and J are TRBV18 and TRBJ2-1; the match to TRBD2 covers 10 bases. Unmatched junction bases numbered 8, after V lost 3 bases and J lost 0 bases. Germline values: CDR1 KGHSH, CDR2 LQKENI. The CDR3 consists of 18 residues.

The V call is TRBV6-1, the J call TRBJ1-2; D is unclear. Per the germline V gene, CDR1 is MNHNS and CDR2 is SASEGT. The germline V and J ends were trimmed by 1 base and 7 bases, with 13 bases remaining between them. The CDR3 is 14 residues long. The CDR3 nucleotides are TGTGCCAGCAGTGAAGTAGGCGGGGAAGGTGGCTACACCTTC. This encodes CASSEVGGEGGYTF.

The chain has TRBV7-2 and TRBJ2-4, with no clear D. The CDR3 is 13 residues long. The V end was cut by 3 bases, the J end by 7 bases, with 10 bases between. Germline CDR1 SGHTA, CDR2 FQGNSA. CDR3 sequence: CASSFPGANIQYF. The CDR3 nucleotides are TGTGCCAGCAGCTTCCCAGGCGCGAACATTCAGTACTTC.

V usage is TRBV12-3 or TRBV12-4 and J usage is TRBJ1-5, with 7 bases lining up with TRBD1. V shed 1 base, J shed 15 bases, and the junction held 6 bases outside the gene matches. The CDR3 consists of 12 residues. The DNA of the CDR3 is TGTGCCAGCAGTTTAGGGCAGGGGGGTAGGCATTTT. Amino acids: CASSLGQGGRHF.

The genes are TRBV13 and TRBJ1-1; D is undetermined. Germline lookup yields CDR1 PRHDT and CDR2 FYEKMQ (reference sequence). The CDR3 contains 15 residues. The germline V and J ends were trimmed by 1 base and 0 bases, with 9 bases remaining between them. The CDR3 loop is CASSLAFSLNTEAFF. CDR3 coding DNA: TGTGCCAGCAGCTTAGCCTTTTCCTTGAACACTGAAGCTTTCTTT.

This sequence joins TRBV6-6 and TRBJ1-1; a possible D gene is TRBD1 (5 bases). The CDR3 consists of 13 residues. V lost 4 bases to trimming and J lost 5 bases, with 11 bases between them. Germline loops: CDR1 MNHNY, CDR2 SVGAGI (reference sequence). CDR3 amino acids: CASSWRGGTEAFF. The CDR3 bases are TGTGCCAGCAGTTGGAGGGGAGGAACTGAAGCTTTCTTT.

This chain joins TRBV28 and TRBJ2-7; 7 bases line up with TRBD1. This CDR3 has 15 residues. The germline V gene has CDR1 MDHEN and CDR2 SYDVKM. With 7 bases clipped from V and 0 bases from J, the junction kept 9 bases outside the gene matches. This CDR3 is CASNPRDRDSYEQYF. The DNA of the CDR3 is TGTGCCAGCAACCCCCGAGACAGGGACTCCTACGAGCAGTACTTC. The entire variable domain, with the rest obtained from reference TRBV28 and TRBJ2-7, is as follows: DVKVTQSSRYLVKRTGEKVFLECVQDMDHENMFWYRQDPGLGLRLIYFSYDVKMKEKGDIPEGYSVSREKKERFSLILESASTNQTSMYLCASNPRDRDSYEQYFGPGTRLTVT.

V gene TRBV2 combines with J gene TRBJ1-2; D remains unclear. The CDR3 runs 14 residues. The V end was cut by 1 base, the J end by 4 bases, with 10 bases between. Germline-derived CDR1 and CDR2 are SNHLY and FYNNEI. The CDR3 sequence: CASSEEAARYGYTF. The CDR3 DNA sequence: TGTGCCAGCAGTGAAGAGGCGGCGCGCTATGGCTACACCTTC.

V usage is TRBV10-3 and J usage is TRBJ1-1; TRBD1 agrees at 8 bases. This CDR3 spans 13 amino acids. The V gene's germline CDR1 is ENHRY and CDR2 SYGVKD. V was clipped by 7 bases and J by 0 bases; unmatched bases: 1. The CDR3 region has the DNA TGTGCCATCACGACAGGGGTGAACACTGAAGCTTTCTTT. Protein sequence: CAITTGVNTEAFF.

The count of this clone is one. The V and J genes are TRBV27 and TRBJ1-1, with TRBD1 identical over 11 bases. Germline CDR1 MNHEY, CDR2 SMNVEV (reference sequence). V shed 5 bases, J shed 4 bases, and the junction held 3 bases outside the gene matches. The length of the CDR3 is 14 residues. The CDR3 is CASSPGTGGTEAFF. Here the CDR3 DNA reads TGTGCCAGCAGTCCGGGGACAGGGGGCACTGAAGCTTTCTTT.

Points on this clone: This sample also contains other DNA sequences that code for the same CDR3. The J gene is TRBJ2-2, the V gene TRBV6-5, with 8 bases that match TRBD1. CDR3 length: 14 amino acids. J was trimmed by 6 bases and V by 4 bases; bases with no gene match: 4. Per the germline V gene, CDR1 is MNHEY and CDR2 is SVGAGI. The CDR3 loop reads CASSLTGVPGELFF. As DNA, the CDR3 is TGTGCCAGCAGTTTGACAGGGGTCCCCGGGGAGCTGTTTTTT.

V is TRBV28 and J is TRBJ1-2, with 10 nucleotides matching TRBD1. CDR1 and CDR2 from the germline V gene are MDHEN and SYDVKM. Trimming cost V 6 bases and J 7 bases; bases outside gene matches: 8. This CDR3 is built from 14 residues. The DNA of the CDR3 is TGTGCCAGCAGCCCTGGGACAGGGGAGACTGGCTACACCTTC. Translated: CASSPGTGETGYTF.

CDR3 DNA sequence: TGCGCCAGCAGCTTGGGGCAGGGTGGCCTCAATGAGCAGTTCTTC. It yields the protein CASSLGQGGLNEQFF. The chain uses TRBV5-1 and TRBJ2-1; possible D gene TRBD1, 5 bases. The CDR3 runs 15 residues. Germline V gene data show CDR1 as SGHRS and CDR2 as YFSETQ. Trimming pared 0 bases from V and 6 bases from J, leaving 13 bases between.

This clone came up a few times. This rearrangement joins TRBV5-1 to TRBJ1-2; D gene uncertain. Trimming stripped 4 bases from V and 5 bases from J, with 12 bases between. This CDR3 region has 13 residues. Germline lookup yields CDR1 SGHRS and CDR2 YFSETQ. In DNA, the CDR3 is TGCGCCAGCAGCCCGGGGAAATCGTATGGCTACACCTTC. It is translated as CASSPGKSYGYTF.

This chain uses TRBV9 with TRBJ1-5; 11 bases are shared with TRBD1. With 4 bases clipped from V and 5 bases from J, the junction kept 5 bases outside the gene matches. This CDR3 is 15 amino acids long. Germline V gene lookup returns CDR1 SGDLS and CDR2 YYNGEE. The CDR3 loop reads CASSYGTGGDQPQHF. In DNA form, the CDR3 reads TGTGCCAGCAGCTACGGGACAGGGGGTGATCAGCCCCAGCATTTT.

This clone showed up just a few times. The chain is built from TRBV2 and TRBJ1-5; D is uncertain. The V end lost 1 base, the J end lost 5 bases, and 12 bases lay between the germline ends. The germline V gene has CDR1 SNHLY and CDR2 FYNNEI. The CDR3 loop spans 15 amino acids. CDR3 region: CASSEEMRSHQPQHF. CDR3 DNA sequence: TGTGCCAGCAGTGAAGAGATGAGGAGCCATCAGCCCCAGCATTTT.

The gene calls are TRBV2 and TRBJ1-2; D is possibly TRBD1 (5 bases). V was pared by 7 bases and J by 4 bases, with 16 bases between. Germline loops: CDR1 SNHLY, CDR2 FYNNEI. CDR3 length: 14 amino acids. CDR3 protein: CASIDRTGGYGYTF. Here the CDR3 DNA reads TGTGCCAGCATTGACAGAACAGGCGGCTATGGCTACACCTTC.

The chain couples TRBV14 to TRBJ1-1, with D maybe TRBD1 (6 bases). V was trimmed by 4 bases and J by 1 base, leaving 19 bases between them. Germline-derived CDR1 and CDR2 are SGHDN and FVKESK. The CDR3 consists of 17 residues. The CDR3 sequence: CASSLLRARGTNTEAFF. CDR3 coding DNA: TGTGCCAGCAGCCTCCTAAGGGCCAGGGGAACGAACACTGAAGCTTTCTTT.

The gene calls are TRBV2 and TRBJ2-1; TRBD2 might be the D (6 bases). Germline loops: CDR1 SNHLY, CDR2 FYNNEI. CDR3 length: 12 residues. The germline V and J ends were trimmed by 5 bases and 8 bases, with 10 bases remaining between them. The CDR3 nucleotides read TGTGCCAGCAGTTCGGGGGAGTATGAGCAGTTCTTC. Its translation is CASSSGEYEQFF. The whole variable domain, filled in from reference TRBV2 and TRBJ2-1, reads EPEVTQTPSHQVTQMGQEVILRCVPISNHLYFYWYRQILGQKVEFLVSFYNNEISEKSEIFDDQFSVERPDGSNFTLKIRSTKLEDSAMYFCASSSGEYEQFFGPGTRLTVL.

The chain joins TRBV11-1 to TRBJ2-5; D is uncertain. The CDR3 runs 11 residues. In germline, CDR1 is SGHAT, CDR2 FQDESV (reference sequence). CDR3 coding DNA: TGTGCGACAAAGTCTCTAGAGACCCAGTACTTC. It yields the protein CATKSLETQYF.